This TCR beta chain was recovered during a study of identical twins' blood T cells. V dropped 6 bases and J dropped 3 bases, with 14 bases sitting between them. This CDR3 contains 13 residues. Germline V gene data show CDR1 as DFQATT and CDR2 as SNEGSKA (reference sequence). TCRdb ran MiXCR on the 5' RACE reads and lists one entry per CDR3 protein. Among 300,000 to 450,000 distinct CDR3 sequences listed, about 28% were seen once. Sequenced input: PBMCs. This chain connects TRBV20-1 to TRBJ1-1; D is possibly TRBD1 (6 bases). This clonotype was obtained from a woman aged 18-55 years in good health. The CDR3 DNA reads TGCAGTGCACCCTCGAGGGGGGACACTGAAGCTTTCTTT. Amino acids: CSAPSRGDTEAFF.